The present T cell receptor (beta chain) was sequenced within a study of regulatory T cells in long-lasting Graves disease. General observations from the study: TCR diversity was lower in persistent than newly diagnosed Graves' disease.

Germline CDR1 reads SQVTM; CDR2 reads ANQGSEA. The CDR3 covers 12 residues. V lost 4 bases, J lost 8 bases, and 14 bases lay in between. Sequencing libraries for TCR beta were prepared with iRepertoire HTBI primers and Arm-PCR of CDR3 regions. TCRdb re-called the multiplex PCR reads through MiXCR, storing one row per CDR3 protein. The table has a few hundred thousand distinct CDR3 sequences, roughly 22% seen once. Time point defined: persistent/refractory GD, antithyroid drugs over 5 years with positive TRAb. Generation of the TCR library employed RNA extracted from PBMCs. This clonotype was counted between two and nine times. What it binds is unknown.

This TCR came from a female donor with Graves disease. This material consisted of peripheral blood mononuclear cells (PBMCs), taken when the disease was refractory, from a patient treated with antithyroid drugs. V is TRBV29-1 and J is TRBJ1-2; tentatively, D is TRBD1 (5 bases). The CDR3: CSVGVVGAGYTF. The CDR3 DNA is TGCAGCGTTGGGGTGGTAGGGGCCGGCTACACCTTC.